Listed below are T cell receptor beta chains from one sample, sequenced in a study of T cells in Graves' hyperthyroidism and ophthalmopathy. TCRdb redid the calling of the multiplex PCR reads with MiXCR, one entry per CDR3 protein. This table holds roughly 570,000 distinct CDR3 sequences, 15% to 19% found once. The sequenced sample was blood. These receptor sequences come from a woman aged 25-40 years with Graves' hyperthyroidism. CDR3s include the opening cysteine and the closing phenylalanine or tryptophan. A D gene is named only where the DNA matches it firmly. Clone size appears in some rows only: once, few, many, or a class for an expanded clone.

v_call	d_call	j_call	clone_size	cdr3_aa	cdr3_nt
TRBV11-1	TRBD1	TRBJ2-1	many	CASSLRDRVFNEQFF	TGTGCCAGCAGCTTGCGGGACAGGGTCTTCAATGAGCAGTTCTTC
TRBV5-6	.	TRBJ2-5	few	CASSLQGALKETQYF	TGTGCCAGCAGCTTACAAGGCGCGCTAAAAGAGACCCAGTACTTC
TRBV11-2	.	TRBJ2-7	many	CASSPSPTGTGAYEQYF	TGTGCCAGCAGCCCCTCCCCCACCGGGACGGGAGCCTACGAGCAGTACTTC
TRBV20-1	TRBD1	TRBJ1-1	.	CSATRDRGTTEAFF	TGCAGTGCTACCCGGGACAGAGGGACTACTGAAGCTTTCTTT
TRBV5-6	.	TRBJ1-1	many	CASRTRGGGGTEAFF	TGTGCCAGCAGGACGCGGGGCGGAGGAGGCACTGAAGCTTTCTTT
TRBV5-6	.	TRBJ2-1	many	CASSFSYNEQFF	TGCGCCAGCAGCTTTTCCTACAATGAGCAGTTCTTC
TRBV6-5	.	TRBJ2-7	many	CASSYSARGTYEQYF	TGTGCCAGCAGTTACTCGGCACGAGGAACCTACGAGCAGTACTTC
TRBV6-1	TRBD1	TRBJ1-6	many	CASSEFRTGFGSPLHF	TGTGCCAGCAGTGAATTCAGGACAGGGTTTGGATCACCCCTCCACTTT
TRBV3-1	.	TRBJ2-1	many	CASSQESGDKFF	TGTGCCAGCAGCCAAGAGTCAGGAGACAAGTTCTTC
TRBV5-1	.	TRBJ1-1	many	CASSLSGTNTEAFF	TGCGCCAGCAGCTTGTCTGGGACGAACACTGAAGCTTTCTTT
TRBV11-2	.	TRBJ2-1	many	CASTSSAYNEQFF	TGTGCCAGCACTAGCAGCGCTTACAATGAGCAGTTCTTC
TRBV11-2	.	TRBJ1-1	many	CASSVHRTVNTEAFF	TGTGCCAGCAGCGTACACCGAACGGTTAACACTGAAGCTTTCTTT
TRBV24-1	TRBD2	TRBJ2-3	few	CATPSLPPAGDPDTQYF	TGTGCCACCCCTTCTCTCCCCCCAGCGGGAGACCCAGATACGCAGTATTTT
TRBV9	.	TRBJ2-7	.	CASSPVPGISYEQYF	TGTGCCAGCAGCCCCGTTCCGGGGATCTCCTACGAGCAGTACTTC
TRBV7-2	.	TRBJ2-7	many	CASSILVYEQYF	TGTGCCAGCAGCATACTGGTTTACGAGCAGTACTTC
TRBV6-1	TRBD1	TRBJ2-7	few	CASSGTGQSYEQYF	TGTGCCAGCAGCGGGACAGGGCAATCCTACGAGCAGTACTTC
TRBV5-1	TRBD1	TRBJ2-3	many	CASSFDRASTDTQYF	TGCGCCAGCAGCTTCGACAGGGCTAGCACAGATACGCAGTATTTT
TRBV4-2	TRBD2	TRBJ2-1	.	CASSQVGTSGRASSYNEQFF	TGTGCCAGCAGCCAAGTTGGGACTAGCGGGAGAGCAAGCTCCTACAATGAGCAGTTCTTC
TRBV18	.	TRBJ2-1	few	CASSALGDVDEQFF	TGTGCCAGCTCAGCCCTAGGGGATGTCGATGAGCAGTTCTTC
TRBV12-5	TRBD2	TRBJ2-1	.	CASGGGTSGSNEQFF	TGTGCTAGTGGTGGGGGGACTAGCGGGAGTAATGAGCAGTTCTTC
TRBV5-1	TRBD2	TRBJ2-7	many	CASSPSGDREQYF	TGCGCCAGCAGCCCGAGCGGGGATCGCGAGCAGTACTTC
TRBV27	TRBD1	TRBJ2-5	few	CASPTGTAPKREYF	TGTGCCAGCCCTACCGGGACAGCCCCAAAACGGGAGTACTTC
TRBV4-1	.	TRBJ2-2	.	CASSHTERFTGELFF	TGCGCCAGCAGTCATACGGAGCGGTTCACCGGGGAGCTGTTTTTT
TRBV20-1	.	TRBJ2-7	many	CSVARTYEQYF	TGCAGTGTAGCCAGAACCTACGAGCAGTACTTC
TRBV7-3	.	TRBJ2-3	.	CASSPGVVGTDTQYF	TGTGCCAGCAGCCCCGGGGTTGTGGGCACAGATACGCAGTATTTT
TRBV6-2/TRBV6-3	.	TRBJ1-1	many	CASSSVANTEAFF	TGTGCCAGCAGTTCGGTCGCGAACACTGAAGCTTTCTTT
TRBV7-9	TRBD1	TRBJ1-1	.	CASSSFPQVGRQGRTEAFF	TGTGCCAGCAGCTCCTTCCCACAGGTTGGGCGACAGGGTCGGACTGAAGCTTTCTTT
TRBV28	TRBD1	TRBJ2-2	many	CASSVYRGENTGELFF	TGTGCCAGCAGTGTCTACAGGGGGGAGAACACCGGGGAGCTGTTTTTT
TRBV12-3/TRBV12-4	.	TRBJ1-1	many	CASSDTAPNTEAFF	TGTGCCAGCAGCGACACAGCACCGAACACTGAAGCTTTCTTT
TRBV6-2/TRBV6-3	.	TRBJ2-2	.	CASSSGRRVTGELFF	TGTGCCAGCAGTTCAGGACGCAGGGTCACCGGGGAGCTGTTTTTT
TRBV10-3	TRBD2	TRBJ2-7	.	CAISPTMTSGGYEQYF	TGTGCCATCAGCCCCACCATGACTAGCGGGGGATACGAGCAGTACTTC
TRBV14	TRBD2	TRBJ2-1	.	CASSQAGTSGYEQFF	TGTGCCAGCAGCCAAGCCGGGACTAGCGGGTATGAGCAGTTCTTC
TRBV6-2/TRBV6-3	.	TRBJ2-7	many	CASSYLRDLMGEQYF	TGTGCCAGCAGTTATCTACGGGACCTGATGGGCGAGCAGTACTTC
TRBV2	.	TRBJ2-7	.	CASSETEGLEQYF	TGTGCCAGCAGTGAGACGGAGGGACTCGAGCAGTACTTC
TRBV12-3/TRBV12-4	.	TRBJ2-7	many	CASSRSGLRGSYEQYF	TGTGCCAGCAGCCGATCGGGGTTGAGGGGCTCCTACGAGCAGTACTTC
TRBV18	.	TRBJ2-6	.	CASHGGSGANVLTF	TGTGCCAGCCACGGGGGCTCTGGGGCCAACGTCCTGACTTTC
TRBV7-2	TRBD1	TRBJ2-5	many	CASGEPGQRSETQYF	TGTGCCAGCGGGGAACCGGGACAGCGAAGTGAGACCCAGTACTTC
TRBV29-1	.	TRBJ2-1	.	CSVELQTLYNEQFF	TGCAGCGTTGAACTACAGACCCTCTACAATGAGCAGTTCTTC
TRBV7-8	TRBD1	TRBJ1-1	many	CASSRTGSDTEAFF	TGTGCCAGCAGCCGGACAGGGAGTGACACTGAAGCTTTCTTT
TRBV20-1	.	TRBJ2-1	.	CSARVVDYNEQFF	TGCAGTGCTAGAGTAGTTGACTACAATGAGCAGTTCTTC
TRBV6-1	.	TRBJ1-5	few	CASSGGTRGNQPQHF	TGTGCCAGCAGTGGCGGGACACGCGGCAATCAGCCCCAGCATTTT
TRBV11-2	.	TRBJ1-2	many	CASSHQSSHYGYTF	TGTGCCAGCAGCCACCAGAGTTCCCACTATGGCTACACCTTC
TRBV5-1	.	TRBJ1-1	many	CASSGGEQTRSEAFF	TGCGCCAGCAGCGGAGGAGAACAGACCCGTAGTGAAGCTTTCTTT
TRBV5-6	TRBD2	TRBJ2-1	many	CASSSGLAEYNEQFF	TGTGCCAGCAGCTCGGGACTAGCGGAGTACAATGAGCAGTTCTTC
TRBV28	TRBD2	TRBJ2-3	many	CASRGSGSSTDTQYF	TGTGCCAGCAGAGGTAGCGGGTCTAGCACAGATACGCAGTATTTT
TRBV29-1	TRBD2	TRBJ2-3	.	CSVGASGYTNTQYF	TGCAGCGTTGGGGCTAGCGGATACACAAATACGCAGTATTTT
TRBV5-6	.	TRBJ1-5	few	CASSLDLGGGSLLRQPQPQHF	TGTGCCAGCAGCTTGGACCTCGGGGGGGGGTCCCTCCTACGCCAACCTCAGCCCCAGCATTTT
TRBV19	.	TRBJ2-1	.	CATHSAGEQFF	TGTGCCACTCACTCAGCGGGCGAGCAGTTCTTC
TRBV7-2	TRBD2	TRBJ2-1	many	CASSSPGLAKYNEQFF	TGTGCCAGCAGCTCCCCGGGACTAGCGAAGTACAATGAGCAGTTCTTC
TRBV11-3	.	TRBJ2-7	.	CASSQVAADPYEQYF	TGTGCCAGCAGCCAAGTCGCCGCGGACCCCTACGAGCAGTACTTC
TRBV10-3	.	TRBJ1-1	many	CAISDSVGTEAFF	TGTGCCATCAGTGACTCCGTCGGCACTGAAGCTTTCTTT
TRBV5-5	.	TRBJ2-3	.	CASSLAARRYNTQYF	TGTGCCAGCAGCTTGGCCGCTCGTAGGTATAATACGCAGTATTTT
TRBV28	TRBD1	TRBJ2-7	many	CASRTGQDRYEQYF	TGTGCCAGCAGAACGGGACAGGATCGCTACGAGCAGTACTTC